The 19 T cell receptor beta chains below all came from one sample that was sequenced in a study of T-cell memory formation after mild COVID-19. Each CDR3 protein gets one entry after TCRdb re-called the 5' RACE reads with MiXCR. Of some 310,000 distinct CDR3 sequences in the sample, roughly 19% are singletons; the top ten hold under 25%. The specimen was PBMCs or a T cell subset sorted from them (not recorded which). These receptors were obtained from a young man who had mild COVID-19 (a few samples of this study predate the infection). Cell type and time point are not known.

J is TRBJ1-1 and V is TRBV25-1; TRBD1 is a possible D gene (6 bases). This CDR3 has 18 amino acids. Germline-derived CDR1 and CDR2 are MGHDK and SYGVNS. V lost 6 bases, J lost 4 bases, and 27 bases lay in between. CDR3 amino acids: CASSAGVPGRRWSTEAFF. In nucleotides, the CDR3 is TGTGCCAGCAGCGCAGGGGTACCCGGCCGTAGGTGGAGCACTGAAGCTTTCTTT. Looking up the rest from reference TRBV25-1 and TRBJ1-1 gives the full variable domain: EADIYQTPRYLVIGTGKKITLECSQTMGHDKMYWYQQDPGMELHLIHYSYGVNSTEKGDLSSESTVSRIRTEHFPLTLESARPSHTSQYLCASSAGVPGRRWSTEAFFGQGTRLTVV.

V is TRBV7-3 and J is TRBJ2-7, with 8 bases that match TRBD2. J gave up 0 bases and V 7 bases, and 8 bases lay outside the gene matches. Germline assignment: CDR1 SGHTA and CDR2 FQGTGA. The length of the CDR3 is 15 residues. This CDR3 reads CASIPGTRSSYEQYV. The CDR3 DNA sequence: TGTGCCAGCATCCCGGGGACTAGGAGCTCCTACGAGCAGTACGTC.

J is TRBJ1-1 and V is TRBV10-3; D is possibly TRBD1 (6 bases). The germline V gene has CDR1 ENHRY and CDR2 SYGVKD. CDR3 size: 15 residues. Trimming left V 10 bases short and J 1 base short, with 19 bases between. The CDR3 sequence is CATLFVQGWNTEAFF. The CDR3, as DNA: TGTGCCACTCTTTTCGTCCAGGGGTGGAACACTGAAGCTTTCTTT.

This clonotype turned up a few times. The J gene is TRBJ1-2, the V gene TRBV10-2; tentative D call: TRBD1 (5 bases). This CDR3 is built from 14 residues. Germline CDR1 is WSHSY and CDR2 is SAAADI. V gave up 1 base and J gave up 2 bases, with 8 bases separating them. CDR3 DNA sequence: TGCGCCAGCAGTGAGTGGTCAGGGAACTATGGCTACACCTTC. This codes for CASSEWSGNYGYTF.

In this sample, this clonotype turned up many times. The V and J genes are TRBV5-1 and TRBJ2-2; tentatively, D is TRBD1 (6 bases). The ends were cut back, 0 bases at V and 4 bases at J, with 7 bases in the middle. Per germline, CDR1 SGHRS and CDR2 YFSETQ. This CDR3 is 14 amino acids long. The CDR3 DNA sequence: TGCGCCAGCAGCTTGGACAGGGCCACCGGGGAGCTGTTTTTT. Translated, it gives CASSLDRATGELFF.

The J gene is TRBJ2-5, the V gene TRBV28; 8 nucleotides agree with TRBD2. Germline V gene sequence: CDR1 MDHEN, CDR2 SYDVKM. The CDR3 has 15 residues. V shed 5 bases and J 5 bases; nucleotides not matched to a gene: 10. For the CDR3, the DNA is TGTGCCAGCAGTATGGCCGCGGGGGGCACGGAGACCCAGTACTTC. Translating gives CASSMAAGGTETQYF.

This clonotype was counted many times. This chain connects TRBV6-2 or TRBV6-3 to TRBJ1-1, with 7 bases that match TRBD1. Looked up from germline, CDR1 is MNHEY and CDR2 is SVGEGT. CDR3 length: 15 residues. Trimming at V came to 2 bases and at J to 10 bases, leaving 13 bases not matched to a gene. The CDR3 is CASSYPWYRGKGAFF. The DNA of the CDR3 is TGTGCCAGCAGTTACCCTTGGTACAGGGGCAAGGGAGCTTTCTTT.

In DNA, the CDR3 is TGTGCCACGGCCCGGGCCCGCGCTTTCTTT. This translates into CATARARAFF. The chain uses TRBV27 and TRBJ1-1; D remains unclear. This CDR3 comprises 10 residues. Germline CDR1 reads MNHEY; CDR2 reads SMNVEV (reference sequence). With 10 bases removed from V and 11 bases from J, the gap between germline ends came to 14 bases.

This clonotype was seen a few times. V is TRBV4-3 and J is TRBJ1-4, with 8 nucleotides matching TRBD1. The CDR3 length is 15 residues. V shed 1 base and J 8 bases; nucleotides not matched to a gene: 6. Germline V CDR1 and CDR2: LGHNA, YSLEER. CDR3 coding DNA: TGCGCCAGCAGCCAAGGACAGGGGCCCAAGGAAAAACTGTTTTTT. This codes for CASSQGQGPKEKLFF.

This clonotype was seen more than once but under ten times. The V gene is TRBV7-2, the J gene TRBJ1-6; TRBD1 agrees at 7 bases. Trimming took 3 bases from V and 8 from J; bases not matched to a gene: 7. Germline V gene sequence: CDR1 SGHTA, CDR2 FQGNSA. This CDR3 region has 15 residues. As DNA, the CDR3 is TGTGCCAGCAGCTTGAGGGACAGTTCCTATTCACCCCTCCACTTT. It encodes CASSLRDSSYSPLHF.

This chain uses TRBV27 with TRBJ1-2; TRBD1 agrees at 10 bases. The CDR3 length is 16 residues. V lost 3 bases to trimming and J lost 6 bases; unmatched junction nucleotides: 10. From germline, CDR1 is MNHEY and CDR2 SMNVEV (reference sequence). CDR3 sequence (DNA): TGTGCCAGCAGTTTCCAACCTGCCGACAGGGGGCATGGCTACACCTTC. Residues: CASSFQPADRGHGYTF.

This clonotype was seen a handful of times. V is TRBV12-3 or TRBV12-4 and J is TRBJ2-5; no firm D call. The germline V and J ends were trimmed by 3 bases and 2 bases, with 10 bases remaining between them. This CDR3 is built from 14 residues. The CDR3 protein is CASSLAVGQETQYF. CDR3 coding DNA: TGTGCCAGCAGTTTGGCAGTAGGACAAGAGACCCAGTACTTC.

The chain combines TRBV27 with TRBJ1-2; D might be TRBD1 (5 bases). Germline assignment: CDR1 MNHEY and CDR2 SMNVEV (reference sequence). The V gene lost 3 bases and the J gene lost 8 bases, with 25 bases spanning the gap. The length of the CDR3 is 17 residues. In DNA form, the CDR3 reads TGTGCCAGCAGTTTCTCCGGGACTCTTGAACCCTCTCTGGGCTACACCTTC. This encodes CASSFSGTLEPSLGYTF.

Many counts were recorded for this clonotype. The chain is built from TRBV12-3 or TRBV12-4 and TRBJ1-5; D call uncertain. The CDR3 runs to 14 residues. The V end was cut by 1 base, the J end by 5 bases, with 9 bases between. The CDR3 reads CASSLVSGDQPQHF. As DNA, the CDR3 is TGTGCCAGCAGTTTAGTTTCGGGTGATCAGCCCCAGCATTTT.

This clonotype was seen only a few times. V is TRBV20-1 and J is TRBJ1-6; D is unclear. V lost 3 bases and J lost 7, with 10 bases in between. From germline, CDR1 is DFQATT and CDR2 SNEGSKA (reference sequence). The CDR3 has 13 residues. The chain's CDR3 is CSARGSANSPLHF. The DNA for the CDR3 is TGCAGTGCTAGGGGATCGGCGAATTCACCCCTCCACTTT.

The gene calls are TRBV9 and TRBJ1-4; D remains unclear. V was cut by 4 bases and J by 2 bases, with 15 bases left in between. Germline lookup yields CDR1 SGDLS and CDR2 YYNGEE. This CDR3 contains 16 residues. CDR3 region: CASSPRGSGTNEKLFF. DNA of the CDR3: TGTGCCAGCAGCCCCCGAGGGTCGGGGACTAATGAAAAACTGTTTTTT.

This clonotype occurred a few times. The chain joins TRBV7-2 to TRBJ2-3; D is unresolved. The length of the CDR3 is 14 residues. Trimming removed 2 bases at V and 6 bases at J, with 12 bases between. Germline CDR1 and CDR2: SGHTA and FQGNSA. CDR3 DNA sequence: TGTGCCAGCAGCTTAAACCAAGTGCCGGATACGCAGTATTTT. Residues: CASSLNQVPDTQYF.

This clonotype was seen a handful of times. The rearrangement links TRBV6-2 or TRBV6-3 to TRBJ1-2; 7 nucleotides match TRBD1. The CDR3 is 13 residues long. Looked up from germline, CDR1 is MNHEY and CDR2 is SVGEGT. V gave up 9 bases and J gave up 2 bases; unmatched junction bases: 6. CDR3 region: CASGDRENYGYTF. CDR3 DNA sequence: TGTGCCAGTGGGGACAGAGAGAACTATGGCTACACCTTC.

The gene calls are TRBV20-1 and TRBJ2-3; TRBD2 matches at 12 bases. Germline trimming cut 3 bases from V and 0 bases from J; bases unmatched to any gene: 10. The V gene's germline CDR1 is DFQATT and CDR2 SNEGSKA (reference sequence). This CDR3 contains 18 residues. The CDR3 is CSARALGLAGTSTDTQYF. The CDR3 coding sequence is TGCAGTGCTAGGGCCCTGGGACTAGCGGGTACTAGCACAGATACGCAGTATTTT.